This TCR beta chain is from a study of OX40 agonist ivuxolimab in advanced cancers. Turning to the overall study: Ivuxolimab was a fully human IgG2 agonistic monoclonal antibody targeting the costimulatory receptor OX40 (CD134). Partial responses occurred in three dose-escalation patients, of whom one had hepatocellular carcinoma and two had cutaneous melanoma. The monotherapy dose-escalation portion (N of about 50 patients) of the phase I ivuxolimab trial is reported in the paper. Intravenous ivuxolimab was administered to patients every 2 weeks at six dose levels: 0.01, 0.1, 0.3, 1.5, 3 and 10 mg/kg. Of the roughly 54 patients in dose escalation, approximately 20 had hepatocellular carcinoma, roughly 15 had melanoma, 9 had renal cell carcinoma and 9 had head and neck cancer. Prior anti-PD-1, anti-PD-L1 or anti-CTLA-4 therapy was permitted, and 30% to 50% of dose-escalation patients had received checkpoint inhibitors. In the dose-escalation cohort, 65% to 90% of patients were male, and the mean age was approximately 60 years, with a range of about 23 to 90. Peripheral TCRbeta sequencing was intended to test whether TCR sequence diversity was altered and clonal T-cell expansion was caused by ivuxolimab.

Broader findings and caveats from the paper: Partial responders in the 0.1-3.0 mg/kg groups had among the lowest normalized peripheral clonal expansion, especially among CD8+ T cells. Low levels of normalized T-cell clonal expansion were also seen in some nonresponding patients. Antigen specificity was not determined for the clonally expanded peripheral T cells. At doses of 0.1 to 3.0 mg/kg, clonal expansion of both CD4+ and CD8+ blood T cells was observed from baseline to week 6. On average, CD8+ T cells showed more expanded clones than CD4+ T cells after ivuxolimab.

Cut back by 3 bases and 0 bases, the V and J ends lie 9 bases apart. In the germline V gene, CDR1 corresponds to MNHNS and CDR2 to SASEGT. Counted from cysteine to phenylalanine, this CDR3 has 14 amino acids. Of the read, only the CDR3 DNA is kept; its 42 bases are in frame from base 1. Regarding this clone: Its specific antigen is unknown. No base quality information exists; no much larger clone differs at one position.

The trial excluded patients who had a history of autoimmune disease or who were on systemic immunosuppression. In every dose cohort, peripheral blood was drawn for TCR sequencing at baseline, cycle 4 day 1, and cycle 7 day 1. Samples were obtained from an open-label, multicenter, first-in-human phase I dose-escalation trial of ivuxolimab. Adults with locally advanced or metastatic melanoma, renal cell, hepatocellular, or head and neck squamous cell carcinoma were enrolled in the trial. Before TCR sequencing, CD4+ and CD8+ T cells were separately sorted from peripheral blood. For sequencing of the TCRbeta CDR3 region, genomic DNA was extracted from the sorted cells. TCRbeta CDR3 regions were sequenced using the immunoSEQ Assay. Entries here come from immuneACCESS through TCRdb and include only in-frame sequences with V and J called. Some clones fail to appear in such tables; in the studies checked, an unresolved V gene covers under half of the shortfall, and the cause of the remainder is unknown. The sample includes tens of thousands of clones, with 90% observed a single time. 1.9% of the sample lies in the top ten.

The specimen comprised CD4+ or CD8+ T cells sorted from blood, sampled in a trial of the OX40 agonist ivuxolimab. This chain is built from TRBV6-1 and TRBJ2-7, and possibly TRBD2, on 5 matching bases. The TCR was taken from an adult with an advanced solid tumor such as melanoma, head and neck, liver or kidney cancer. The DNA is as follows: TGTGCCAGCAGTGAGAGGGAGCACTCCTACGAGCAGTACTTC. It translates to CASSEREHSYEQYF.